Shown below are 30 T cell receptor beta chains from a single sample sequenced in a study of T cell changes during pregnancy in multiple sclerosis (dated by TCRdb to the late 2010s). Library preparation was by the immunoSEQ multiplex PCR assay. What TCRdb holds here is the immuneACCESS table cut down to in-frame rearrangements. Part of the clones is not present; checked against another copy, under half of the missing clones reflect an unresolved V gene, and the others are unexplained. The sample table shows 25,000 or so clones, and about 90% are seen once. The ten top clones hold 5% to 8% of the sample. Sequenced here: CD8+ T cells from peripheral blood mononuclear cells, sampled before pregnancy. These TCRs come from a female donor with multiple sclerosis, enrolled in a pregnancy study.

The genes are TRBV11-1 and TRBJ2-1, with 9 nucleotides matching TRBD2. CDR3 length: 18 amino acids. The germline gives CDR1 SGHAT, CDR2 FQDESV (reference sequence). V was clipped by 5 bases and J by 0 bases; unmatched bases: 11. This chain's CDR3 is CASSPPWLAGISYNEQFF. The DNA of the CDR3 is TGTGCCAGCAGCCCCCCCTGGCTAGCGGGAATCTCCTACAATGAGCAGTTCTTC. Filled out from reference TRBV11-1 and TRBJ2-1, the complete variable domain reads EAEVAQSPRYKITEKSQAVAFWCDPISGHATLYWYRQILGQGPELLVQFQDESVVDDSQLPKDRFSAERLKGVDSTLKIQPAELGDSAMYLCASSPPWLAGISYNEQFFGPGTRLTVL.

The chain combines TRBV14 with TRBJ1-5; D is perhaps TRBD1 (5 bases). In germline, CDR1 is SGHDN, CDR2 FVKESK. V was shortened by 4 bases and J by 7 bases, with 14 bases between the two germline ends. The CDR3 is 14 amino acids. CDR3: CASSPTDKLQPQHF. CDR3 sequence (DNA): TGTGCCAGCAGCCCGACGGACAAGCTCCAGCCCCAGCATTTT.

This clone is a singleton in its sample. J is TRBJ2-5 and V is TRBV30; D may be TRBD2 (6 bases). V was trimmed by 5 bases and J by 3 bases, leaving 19 bases between them. Per the germline V gene, CDR1 is GTSNPN and CDR2 is SVGIG (reference sequence). The CDR3 contains 15 residues. CDR3 coding DNA: TGTGCCTGGGAAGGGTCTGCAGGAGGGGAAGAGACCCAGTACTTC. Its translation is CAWEGSAGGEETQYF.

The chain carries TRBV4-3 and TRBJ2-7; 7 bases line up with TRBD2. This CDR3 has 15 amino acids. The trim removed 0 bases at V and 4 bases at J, leaving 6 bases unmatched. Looked up from germline, CDR1 is LGHNA and CDR2 is YSLEER. In DNA, the CDR3 is TGCGCCAGCAGCCAAGAGGGGGGGGAGGGGTACGAGCAGTACTTC. As protein: CASSQEGGEGYEQYF.

The chain employs TRBV7-9 and TRBJ2-7; unclear D gene. CDR1 is SEHNR, CDR2 FQNEAQ, per germline (reference sequence). This CDR3 region has 17 residues. Trimming shortened V by 5 bases and J by 3 bases, and 23 bases separated the two germline ends. The DNA of the CDR3 is TGTGCCAGCAGCCCAGATTTTTTTGTACGAACAAACTACGAGCAGTACTTC. It specifies CASSPDFFVRTNYEQYF.

This chain uses TRBV7-8 with TRBJ2-1, with a tentative D call TRBD2 (6 bases). The V gene's germline CDR1 is SGHVS and CDR2 FQNEAQ. The CDR3 covers 16 residues. V was cut by 5 bases and J by 5 bases, with 19 bases left in between. The CDR3 spells CASSLGRRAVHNEQFF. CDR3 nucleotides: TGTGCCAGCAGCCTCGGGCGGAGGGCCGTCCACAATGAGCAGTTCTTC.

This chain uses TRBV29-1 with TRBJ2-3; a weak D match, TRBD1 (6 bases). This CDR3 is 15 amino acids long. The germline V gene has CDR1 SQVTM and CDR2 ANQGSEA. The V end was cut by 3 bases, the J end by 6 bases, with 19 bases between. The CDR3 here is CSVERDQGPEDTQYF. CDR3 bases: TGCAGCGTTGAGAGGGATCAGGGGCCCGAGGATACGCAGTATTTT.

The chain combines TRBV7-9 with TRBJ2-7; 8 nucleotides agree with TRBD1. This CDR3 region has 16 residues. The V and J ends lost 1 base and 4 bases, in that order; junction bases with no gene match: 9. Germline CDR1 is SEHNR and CDR2 is FQNEAQ (reference sequence). CDR3 coding DNA: TGTGCCAGCAGCTTAGAGATGGAGGACAGGGCTTACGAGCAGTACTTC. This codes for CASSLEMEDRAYEQYF.

The chain links TRBV9 to TRBJ2-3; 10 bases align to TRBD2. Germline CDR1 reads SGDLS; CDR2 reads YYNGEE. With V trimmed by 5 bases and J by 0 bases, 9 bases remained unmatched. The CDR3 has 17 residues. This CDR3 reads CASSNSKTSGSTDTQYF. The CDR3 nucleotides read TGTGCCAGCAGTAACTCAAAGACTAGCGGGAGCACAGATACGCAGTATTTT.

The chain recombines TRBV11-3 with TRBJ1-4; possibly TRBD1 for D (5 bases). The CDR3 runs 15 residues. Between the trimmed V and J ends, which lost 5 bases and 2 bases, there was a span of 12 bases. The germline V gene has CDR1 SGHNT and CDR2 YENEEA. The CDR3 DNA follows: TGTGCCAGCAGCGAACAGGTCTGGACTAATGAAAAACTGTTTTTT. Translated: CASSEQVWTNEKLFF. The full variable domain, rest sourced from reference TRBV11-3 and TRBJ1-4, is EAGVVQSPRYKIIEKKQPVAFWCNPISGHNTLYWYLQNLGQGPELLIRYENEEAVDDSQLPKDRFSAERLKGVDSTLKIQPAELGDSAVYLCASSEQVWTNEKLFFGSGTQLSVL.

This clone was seen only once. The rearrangement uses TRBV4-3 and TRBJ2-7, with D perhaps matching TRBD1 (6 bases). Per the germline V gene, CDR1 is LGHNA and CDR2 is YSLEER. V was shortened by 0 bases and J by 2 bases, with 11 bases between the two germline ends. There are 15 residues in the CDR3. The CDR3 bases are TGCGCCAGCAGCCAAGATAGAGGGACACCCTACGAGCAGTACTTC. Protein product: CASSQDRGTPYEQYF.

V is TRBV28 and J is TRBJ2-7, with D unresolved. Germline loops: CDR1 MDHEN, CDR2 SYDVKM. The CDR3 sequence is 13 residues long. The V end lost 3 bases, the J end lost 0 bases, and 6 bases lay between the germline ends. CDR3 amino acids: CASSFPSSYEQYF. As DNA, the CDR3 is TGTGCCAGCAGTTTTCCGAGCTCCTACGAGCAGTACTTC.

This rearrangement joins TRBV27 to TRBJ2-1; a weak D match, TRBD2 (5 bases). With 3 bases removed from V and 0 bases from J, the gap between germline ends came to 9 bases. This CDR3 has 15 residues. Germline CDR1 MNHEY, CDR2 SMNVEV (reference sequence). The CDR3 coding sequence is TGTGCCAGCAGTTTGGCGCTAGCCTCCTACAATGAGCAGTTCTTC. This encodes CASSLALASYNEQFF.

The chain links TRBV13 to TRBJ2-7; D perhaps matches TRBD2 (6 bases). This CDR3 contains 15 residues. CDR1 is PRHDT and CDR2 is FYEKMQ in the germline V gene (reference sequence). V lost 0 bases and J 5 bases, leaving 14 bases between the germline ends. CDR3 nucleotides: TGTGCCAGCAGCTTAGGCGGGAGAGGTTTCGACGAGCAGTACTTC. It yields the protein CASSLGGRGFDEQYF.

This rearrangement joins TRBV5-5 to TRBJ1-1; D is unclear. CDR3 length: 15 residues. Germline CDR1 and CDR2: SGHKS and YYEKEE (reference sequence). V shed 2 bases and J shed 2 bases, with 13 bases lying between them. Written as DNA, the CDR3 is TGTGCCAGCAGCTTTTCGGCCACTACAAACACTGAAGCTTTCTTT. Its protein product is CASSFSATTNTEAFF.

The gene calls are TRBV30 and TRBJ2-7; 10 nucleotides align to TRBD2. The CDR3 spans 15 residues. Germline V gene lookup returns CDR1 GTSNPN and CDR2 SVGIG (reference sequence). J gave up 4 bases and V 1 base, and 7 bases lay outside the gene matches. This CDR3 is CAWSEASGRPYEQYF. CDR3 sequence (DNA): TGTGCCTGGAGTGAGGCTAGCGGGAGACCGTACGAGCAGTACTTC.

V gene TRBV25-1 combines with J gene TRBJ1-2, with 8 positions matching TRBD1. J lost 7 bases, V lost 0 bases, and 4 bases had no gene match. Per the germline V gene, CDR1 is MGHDK and CDR2 is SYGVNS. CDR3 length equals 14 residues. CDR3 coding DNA: TGTGCCAGCAGTGAATATTCAGGGGGCAGTGGCTACACCTTC. It specifies CASSEYSGGSGYTF.

This chain uses TRBV13 with TRBJ2-5, with 9 bases lining up with TRBD2. Germline lookup yields CDR1 PRHDT and CDR2 FYEKMQ (reference sequence). The CDR3 loop spans 16 amino acids. V dropped 2 bases and J dropped 5; count of bases not matched to a gene: 9. The CDR3 protein is CASSLTLAGTGETQYF. Here the CDR3 DNA reads TGTGCCAGCAGCTTAACCCTAGCGGGAACCGGGGAGACCCAGTACTTC.

Details on this clone: Relative to the germline gene, one junction end is altered; a read error may explain this. This chain links TRBV7-7 with TRBJ2-1, with 7 bases identical to TRBD1. CDR3 length: 14 amino acids. CDR1 and CDR2 from the germline V gene are SSHAT and FNYEAQ (reference sequence). CDR3 nucleotides: TGTGCTAGCAGCTTAGGGGGACAGTACAATGAGCAGTTCTTC. Protein product: CASSLGGQYNEQFF.

V is TRBV2 and J is TRBJ2-3; perhaps TRBD2 as D (6 bases). Germline V lookup: CDR1 SNHLY, CDR2 FYNNEI. The V and J ends lost 10 bases and 5 bases respectively, with 13 bases between them. The CDR3 is 12 residues long. In DNA form, the CDR3 reads TGTGCCATAGGAGGGCCCCGAGATACGCAGTATTTT. Translation: CAIGGPRDTQYF.

The rearrangement joins TRBV4-3 to TRBJ2-7; possibly TRBD2 for D (6 bases). V was pared by 1 base and J by 2 bases, with 12 bases between. The CDR3 has 15 residues. Per germline, CDR1 LGHNA and CDR2 YSLEER. In nucleotides, the CDR3 is TGCGCCAGCAGCCAAGGGGAAGGAGGGGCCTACGAGCAGTACTTC. Translated, it gives CASSQGEGGAYEQYF.

This clone came up once. The rearrangement joins TRBV9 to TRBJ2-1; a weak D match, TRBD2 (5 bases). CDR1 and CDR2 (germline): SGDLS, YYNGEE. The CDR3 runs to 13 residues. Trimming shortened V by 5 bases and J by 8 bases, and 14 bases separated the two germline ends. CDR3 in DNA: TGTGCCAGCAGTACGGACTCCCTCGATGAGCAGTTCTTC. Its protein product is CASSTDSLDEQFF.

CDR3 amino acids: CASGRNYRSQDPQYF. The CDR3 DNA sequence: TGTGCCAGCGGCCGCAATTATAGATCACAGGACCCGCAGTACTTC. This chain connects TRBV4-2 to TRBJ2-7, with D possibly matching TRBD1 (5 bases). This CDR3 has 15 amino acids. V dropped 8 bases and J dropped 9 bases, with 26 bases sitting between them. From germline, CDR1 is LGHNA and CDR2 YNFKEQ.

This clone has only a few counts. The chain employs TRBV6-5 and TRBJ2-7; D may be TRBD1 (6 bases). The V end was cut by 5 bases, the J end by 4 bases, with 18 bases between. The CDR3 totals 15 residues. CDR1 and CDR2 from the germline V gene are MNHEY and SVGAGI. In nucleotides, the CDR3 is TGTGCCAGCAGTCCGGTCACAGGGACGGGTTACGAGCAGTACTTC. Encoded protein: CASSPVTGTGYEQYF.

The chain combines TRBV27 with TRBJ2-7, with TRBD1 matching 7 bases. V was clipped by 5 bases and J by 3 bases; unmatched bases: 10. Germline CDR1 and CDR2: MNHEY and SMNVEV (reference sequence). The CDR3 is 15 amino acids. The CDR3 DNA reads as TGTGCCAGCAGTCCCAGACAGGGAATCTACTACGAGCAGTACTTC. This translates into CASSPRQGIYYEQYF.

V usage is TRBV18 and J usage is TRBJ2-7; maybe TRBD1 (6 bases). Trimming took 4 bases from V and 5 from J, leaving 6 bases between them. In germline, CDR1 is KGHSH, CDR2 LQKENI. This CDR3 comprises 11 residues. The CDR3 reads CASSRTDEQYF. The CDR3 DNA reads TGTGCCAGCTCACGGACAGACGAGCAGTACTTC.

The chain has TRBV4-3 and TRBJ2-7, with TRBD2 matching over 7 bases. V lost 0 bases to trimming and J lost 2 bases; unmatched junction nucleotides: 7. This CDR3 has 16 residues. CDR1 and CDR2 from the germline V gene are LGHNA and YSLEER. This CDR3 is CASSQDSPRGAYEQYF. CDR3 DNA sequence: TGCGCCAGCAGCCAAGATAGTCCCCGGGGGGCCTACGAGCAGTACTTC.

This chain connects TRBV14 to TRBJ2-7, with 8 bases fitting TRBD1. The CDR3 spans 14 residues. Germline V lookup: CDR1 SGHDN, CDR2 FVKESK. V lost 3 bases to trimming and J lost 2 bases; unmatched junction nucleotides: 3. CDR3 sequence: CASSHGQGPYEQYF. CDR3 DNA sequence: TGTGCCAGCAGCCACGGACAGGGACCCTACGAGCAGTACTTC. Drawing the rest from reference TRBV14 and TRBJ2-7, the complete variable domain is EAGVTQFPSHSVIEKGQTVTLRCDPISGHDNLYWYRRVMGKEIKFLLHFVKESKQDESGMPNNRFLAERTGGTYSTLKVQPAELEDSGVYFCASSHGQGPYEQYFGPGTRLTVT.

The J gene is TRBJ2-7, the V gene TRBV29-1; 7 bases are shared with TRBD2. V was clipped by 4 bases and J by 5 bases; unmatched bases: 5. Germline CDR1 is SQVTM and CDR2 is ANQGSEA. The CDR3 runs to 12 residues. In DNA, the CDR3 is TGCAGCGTTGGTTGGGAGGGAAACGAGCAGTACTTC. Its translation: CSVGWEGNEQYF.

The J gene is TRBJ2-3, the V gene TRBV25-1, with 9 bases fitting TRBD1. The trim removed 3 bases at V and 1 base at J, leaving 5 bases unmatched. The CDR3 totals 16 residues. Germline V gene data show CDR1 as MGHDK and CDR2 as SYGVNS. CDR3 region: CASSDYRGPRTDTQYF. CDR3 DNA: TGTGCCAGCAGTGACTACAGGGGGCCCCGCACAGATACGCAGTATTTT.